This T cell receptor (beta chain) was recovered during a study of blood T cell repertoires in COVID-19. The overall study: COVID-19 samples, acute and convalescent, were from the United States, Italy and Spain.

Trimming stripped 0 bases from V and 1 base from J, with 9 bases between. This CDR3 has 15 amino acids. Germline lookup yields CDR1 LGHDT and CDR2 YNNKEL (reference sequence). Assay used: immunoSEQ multiplex PCR; TCRdb lists only in-frame clones, some missing. Of roughly 200,000 clones detected, 82% appear once; the ten largest clones hold roughly 5%. The chain employs TRBV3-1 (or the pseudogene TRBV3-2) and TRBJ1-1; D gene unclear. The clonotype comes from a woman aged 55 to 70 with acute COVID-19. The sequenced material came from PBMCs or T cells enriched from blood (not recorded which). CDR3 sequence: CASSQEYARNTEAFF. In nucleotides, the CDR3 is TGTGCCAGCAGCCAAGAGTATGCCAGGAACACTGAAGCTTTCTTT.